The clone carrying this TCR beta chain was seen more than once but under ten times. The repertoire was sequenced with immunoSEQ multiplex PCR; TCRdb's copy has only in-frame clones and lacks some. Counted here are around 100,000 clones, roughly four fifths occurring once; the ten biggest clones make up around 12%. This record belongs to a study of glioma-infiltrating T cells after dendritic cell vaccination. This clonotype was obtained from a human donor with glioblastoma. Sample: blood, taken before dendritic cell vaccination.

CDR3 loop: CAWSGWRGRTDTQYF. The DNA for the CDR3 is TGTGCCTGGAGTGGCTGGCGGGGTCGGACAGATACGCAGTATTTT. The chain carries TRBV30 and TRBJ2-3, with TRBD2 as a possible D gene (6 bases). The germline V and J ends were trimmed by 1 base and 3 bases, with 14 bases remaining between them. CDR3 length: 15 amino acids. Looked up from germline, CDR1 is GTSNPN and CDR2 is SVGIG (reference sequence).